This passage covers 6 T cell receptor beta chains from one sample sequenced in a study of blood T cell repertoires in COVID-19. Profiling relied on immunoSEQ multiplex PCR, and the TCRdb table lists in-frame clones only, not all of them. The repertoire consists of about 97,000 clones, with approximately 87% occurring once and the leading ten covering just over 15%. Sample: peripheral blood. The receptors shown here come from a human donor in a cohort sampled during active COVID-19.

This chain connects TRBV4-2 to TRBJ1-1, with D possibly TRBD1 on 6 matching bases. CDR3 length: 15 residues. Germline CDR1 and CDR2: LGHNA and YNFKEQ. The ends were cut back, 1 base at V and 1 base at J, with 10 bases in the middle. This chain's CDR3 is CASSQVLTGNTEAFF. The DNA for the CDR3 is TGTGCCAGCAGCCAAGTACTGACAGGGAACACTGAAGCTTTCTTT.

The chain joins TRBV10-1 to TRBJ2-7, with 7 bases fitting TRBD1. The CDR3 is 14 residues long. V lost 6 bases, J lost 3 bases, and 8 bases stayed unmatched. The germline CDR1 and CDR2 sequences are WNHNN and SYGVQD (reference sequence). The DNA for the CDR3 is TGCGCCAGCAGCGCGACAGGGTATGACTACGAGCAGTACTTC. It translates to CASSATGYDYEQYF.

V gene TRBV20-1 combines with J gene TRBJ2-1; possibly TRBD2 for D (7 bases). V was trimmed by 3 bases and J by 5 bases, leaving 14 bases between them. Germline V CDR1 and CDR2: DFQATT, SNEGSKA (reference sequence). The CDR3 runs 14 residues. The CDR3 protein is CSASWGGRHNEQFF. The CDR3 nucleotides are TGCAGTGCTAGTTGGGGGGGCCGCCACAATGAGCAGTTCTTC.

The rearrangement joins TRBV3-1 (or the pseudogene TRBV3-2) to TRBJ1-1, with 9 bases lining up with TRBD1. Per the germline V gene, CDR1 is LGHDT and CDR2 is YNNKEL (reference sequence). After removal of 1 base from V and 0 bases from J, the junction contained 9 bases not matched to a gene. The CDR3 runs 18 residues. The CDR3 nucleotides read TGTGCCAGCAGCCAAGTCGGGGACAGGGTCTACATGAACACTGAAGCTTTCTTT. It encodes CASSQVGDRVYMNTEAFF.

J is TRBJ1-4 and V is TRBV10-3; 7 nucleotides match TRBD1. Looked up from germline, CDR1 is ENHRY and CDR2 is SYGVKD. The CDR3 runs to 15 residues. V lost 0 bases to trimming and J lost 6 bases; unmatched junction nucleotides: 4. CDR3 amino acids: CAISESTGRDEKLFF. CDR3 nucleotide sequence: TGTGCCATCAGTGAGTCGACAGGGAGAGATGAAAAACTGTTTTTT.

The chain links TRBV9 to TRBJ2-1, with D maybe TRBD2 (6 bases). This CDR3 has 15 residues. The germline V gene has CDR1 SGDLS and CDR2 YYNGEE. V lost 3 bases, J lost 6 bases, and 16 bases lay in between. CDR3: CASSALLLGGNEQFF. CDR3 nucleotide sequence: TGTGCCAGCAGCGCCCTCTTGTTGGGAGGCAATGAGCAGTTCTTC.